This TCR beta chain was documented in a study of control samples from healthy donors and cancer patients. Losses at the gene ends were 5 bases for V and 6 bases for J; bases not matched to a gene: 5. Germline V CDR1 and CDR2: ENHRY, SYGVKD. The CDR3 totals 14 residues. Sequenced by immunoSEQ multiplex PCR; TCRdb stores in-frame clones only, minus some. The sample carries around 170,000 clones, approximately 90% recorded once. V is TRBV10-3 and J is TRBJ1-2; 11 nucleotides match TRBD1. Material: blood. The clonotype was recovered from a man aged 30 to 45 in good health. CDR3 bases: TGTGCCATCAGTAAGGGACAGGGGGAAAATGGCTACACCTTC. This codes for CAISKGQGENGYTF.